A single sample is the source of the 26 T cell receptor beta chains below, sequenced in a study of T cell responses to AZD1222 COVID-19 vaccine. Using immunoSEQ multiplex PCR, the repertoire was profiled, and TCRdb retains in-frame clones only, with some absent. The table has about 110,000 clones, approximately 86% seen once. Material: peripheral blood, obtained on day 0 of AZD1222 vaccination. Every receptor here comes from an adult in good health.

The rearrangement uses TRBV3-1 (or the pseudogene TRBV3-2) and TRBJ2-5; 9 nucleotides agree with TRBD2. The V and J ends lost 2 bases and 5 bases, in that order; junction bases with no gene match: 9. The germline CDR1 and CDR2 sequences are LGHDT and YNNKEL (reference sequence). This CDR3 is built from 16 residues. CDR3 in DNA: TGTGCCAGCAGCCAAACCAAGGGGACTAGCCGGGAGACCCAGTACTTC. Its translation is CASSQTKGTSRETQYF.

V is TRBV19 and J is TRBJ1-4; D gene ambiguous. The germline V gene encodes CDR1 LNHDA and CDR2 SQIVND (reference sequence). CDR3 length: 15 amino acids. Between the trimmed V and J ends, which lost 5 bases and 2 bases, there was a span of 12 bases. The CDR3 DNA reads TGTGCCAGTAGTCCCCGAGGATTTACTAATGAAAAACTGTTTTTT. Translating gives CASSPRGFTNEKLFF.

Written as DNA, the CDR3 is TGTGCCAGCAGTGAAGCAGTTCCAGGGGACTATAATTCACCCCTCCACTTT. Its protein is CASSEAVPGDYNSPLHF. The chain is built from TRBV2 and TRBJ1-6, with D possibly being TRBD1 (6 bases). The CDR3 is 17 residues long. Germline V gene sequence: CDR1 SNHLY, CDR2 FYNNEI. Trimming removed 0 bases from V and 3 bases from J, with 12 bases in between.

The rearrangement joins TRBV18 to TRBJ1-4; no clear D gene. Trimming shortened V by 5 bases and J by 7 bases, and 11 bases separated the two germline ends. CDR3 length: 13 residues. Germline lookup yields CDR1 KGHSH and CDR2 LQKENI. Written as DNA, the CDR3 is TGTGCCAGCTCATCCAGCTCGGGTGAAAAACTGTTTTTT. Encoded protein: CASSSSSGEKLFF.

J is TRBJ1-2 and V is TRBV7-6, with 7 bases lining up with TRBD1. Germline CDR1 SGHVS, CDR2 FNYEAQ. CDR3 length: 16 amino acids. Unmatched junction bases numbered 9, after V lost 1 base and J lost 4 bases. CDR3 sequence: CASSLGRDSEAYGYTF. The DNA for the CDR3 is TGTGCCAGCAGCTTAGGCCGGGACAGCGAGGCCTATGGCTACACCTTC.

The chain recombines TRBV2 with TRBJ1-5; TRBD1 agrees at 7 bases. The CDR3 covers 16 residues. V trimming: 6 bases; J trimming: 1 base; junction bases outside the gene matches: 9. Germline V gene lookup returns CDR1 SNHLY and CDR2 FYNNEI. The chain's CDR3 is CASRGDREESNQPQHF. The CDR3 DNA reads TGTGCCAGCAGAGGAGACAGGGAGGAAAGCAATCAGCCCCAGCATTTT.

This clone was seen repeatedly, ten times or more. V and J are TRBV9 and TRBJ1-2; D unclear. CDR3 length: 13 residues. Deletions cut 1 base from V and 4 bases from J, with 8 bases between. Germline loops: CDR1 SGDLS, CDR2 YYNGEE. The CDR3 coding sequence is TGTGCCAGCAGCGTAAGTGCAGCCTATGGCTACACCTTC. Residues: CASSVSAAYGYTF.

V gene TRBV21-1 combines with J gene TRBJ2-7. TRBV21-1 is annotated as a pseudogene. This CDR3 region has 14 residues. CDR3 in amino acids: CASSKAGGDREQYF. The CDR3, as DNA: TGTGCCAGCAGCAAAGCGGGGGGCGACAGGGAGCAGTACTTC.

As to this clone: Other DNA sequences from this sample encode an identical CDR3 as well. The rearrangement links TRBV5-1 to TRBJ2-3, with a tentative D call TRBD1 (5 bases). The length of the CDR3 is 13 residues. Germline CDR1 is SGHRS and CDR2 is YFSETQ. V was clipped by 1 base and J by 6 bases, with 9 bases between them. In DNA form, the CDR3 reads TGCGCCAGCAGCTTGCAGGGTTCCGATACGCAGTATTTT. This encodes CASSLQGSDTQYF. The full variable domain, with the rest looked up from reference TRBV5-1 and TRBJ2-3, is KAGVTQTPRYLIKTRGQQVTLSCSPISGHRSVSWYQQTPGQGLQFLFEYFSETQRNKGNFPGRFSGRQFSNSRSEMNVSTLELGDSALYLCASSLQGSDTQYFGPGTRLTVL.

The gene calls are TRBV19 and TRBJ1-6; D call uncertain. Germline V CDR1 and CDR2: LNHDA, SQIVND (reference sequence). This CDR3 contains 13 residues. V lost 2 bases and J lost 10, with 9 bases in between. The CDR3: CASSIREESPLHF. For the CDR3, the DNA is TGTGCCAGTAGTATACGGGAAGAATCACCCCTCCACTTT.

This clone was seen only a few times. The chain is built from TRBV9 and TRBJ2-5; TRBD1 matches 7 bases. The CDR3 has 13 amino acids. Germline lookup yields CDR1 SGDLS and CDR2 YYNGEE. V gave up 4 bases and J gave up 5 bases; unmatched junction bases: 5. CDR3 sequence reads: CASSIDRVETQYF. CDR3 sequence (DNA): TGTGCCAGCAGCATAGACAGGGTTGAGACCCAGTACTTC. The full variable domain, in which reference TRBV9 and TRBJ2-5 provide the parts outside the CDR3, is DSGVTQTPKHLITATGQRVTLRCSPRSGDLSVYWYQQSLDQGLQFLIQYYNGEERAKGNILERFSAQQFPDLHSELNLSSLELGDSALYFCASSIDRVETQYFGPGTRLLVL.

The chain recombines TRBV6-5 with TRBJ2-3; TRBD2 matches 11 bases. The CDR3 contains 14 residues. From germline, CDR1 is MNHEY and CDR2 SVGAGI. V lost 6 bases and J lost 8; bases outside the gene matches: 7. CDR3 in DNA: TGTGCCAGCAGCCCCGGGACTAGCGGACTTACGCAGTATTTT. Translated, it gives CASSPGTSGLTQYF.

The chain couples TRBV6-5 to TRBJ2-7, with 8 bases that match TRBD1. This CDR3 has 15 residues. The trim removed 5 bases at V and 6 bases at J, leaving 12 bases unmatched. Germline CDR1 reads MNHEY; CDR2 reads SVGAGI. CDR3 DNA: TGTGCCAGCAGTACGTGGACAGGGTTTCCTTCCGAGCAGTACTTC. Translated: CASSTWTGFPSEQYF.

The rearrangement links TRBV30 to TRBJ2-2; no firm D call. The V and J ends lost 2 bases and 2 bases respectively, with 6 bases between them. The CDR3 has 13 amino acids. Per the germline V gene, CDR1 is GTSNPN and CDR2 is SVGIG (reference sequence). This CDR3 reads CAWSSLNTGELFF. CDR3 DNA: TGTGCCTGGAGTTCCTTAAACACCGGGGAGCTGTTTTTT.

This clone was counted a single time. This chain uses TRBV5-4 with TRBJ2-3; no clear D. V lost 0 bases and J lost 6, with 5 bases in between. CDR1 is SGHNT and CDR2 is YYREEE in the germline V gene (reference sequence). The CDR3 loop spans 12 amino acids. The CDR3 bases are TGTGCCAGCAGCTTGGCCCTCGATACGCAGTATTTT. It specifies CASSLALDTQYF.

The chain recombines TRBV7-2 with TRBJ2-2; D uncertain. From germline, CDR1 is SGHTA and CDR2 FQGNSA. The CDR3 contains 14 residues. V was cut by 3 bases and J by 3 bases, with 8 bases left in between. Written as DNA, the CDR3 is TGTGCCAGCAGCTTCTACAGACACACCGGGGAGCTGTTTTTT. Protein product: CASSFYRHTGELFF.

The chain joins TRBV5-1 to TRBJ1-2; a possible D gene is TRBD1 (6 bases). The CDR3 loop spans 14 amino acids. V was cut by 2 bases and J by 3 bases, with 11 bases left in between. Germline assignment: CDR1 SGHRS and CDR2 YFSETQ. The CDR3 DNA reads as TGCGCCAGCAGCTTAACGACAGGCTACTATGGCTACACCTTC. Amino acids: CASSLTTGYYGYTF.

A remark on this clone: Here the CDR3 omits its conserved ending phenylalanine or tryptophan, so a read error is the likely source. The DNA is left out, because the CDR3 cannot be placed on it with certainty; the CDR3 is given as TCRdb lists it. This chain joins TRBV2 and TRBJ2-4; TRBD2, as called in the table, went unchecked against the DNA. The V gene's germline CDR1 is SNHLY and CDR2 FYNNEI. Counting both end residues, the CDR3 totals 11 amino acids. CDR3 in amino acids: CASSIGTSGAR.

The chain employs TRBV5-1 and TRBJ1-1; 10 positions agree with TRBD1. This CDR3 is 14 amino acids long. Germline values: CDR1 SGHRS, CDR2 YFSETQ. V lost 4 bases and J lost 3; bases outside the gene matches: 3. CDR3 protein: CASSQGQGHTEAFF. As DNA, the CDR3 is TGCGCCAGCAGCCAGGGACAGGGGCACACTGAAGCTTTCTTT.

This clone is a singleton in its sample. The chain employs TRBV25-1 and TRBJ2-3; D uncertain. The CDR3 extends over 15 amino acids. Germline CDR1 and CDR2: MGHDK and SYGVNS. Trimming shortened V by 5 bases and J by 0 bases, and 12 bases separated the two germline ends. CDR3 nucleotides: TGTGCCAGCAGTAAACAAGGCCCCAGCACAGATACGCAGTATTTT. Its protein product is CASSKQGPSTDTQYF. The entire variable domain, with the rest obtained from reference TRBV25-1 and TRBJ2-3, is as follows: EADIYQTPRYLVIGTGKKITLECSQTMGHDKMYWYQQDPGMELHLIHYSYGVNSTEKGDLSSESTVSRIRTEHFPLTLESARPSHTSQYLCASSKQGPSTDTQYFGPGTRLTVL.

V and J are TRBV30 and TRBJ2-2; D may be TRBD1 or TRBD2 (5 bases each). V was cut by 2 bases and J by 5 bases, with 9 bases left in between. The CDR3 contains 13 residues. Germline CDR1 and CDR2: GTSNPN and SVGIG (reference sequence). The DNA for the CDR3 is TGTGCCTGGAGTAGGGGCGGGACCGGGGAGCTGTTTTTT. It is translated as CAWSRGGTGELFF.

The chain employs TRBV2 and TRBJ1-4; possible D gene TRBD1, 5 bases. CDR3 length: 12 amino acids. V was pared by 11 bases and J by 3 bases, with 10 bases between. Germline assignment: CDR1 SNHLY and CDR2 FYNNEI. The CDR3 sequence: CAGATANEKLFF. In nucleotides, the CDR3 is TGTGCCGGTGCGACAGCTAATGAAAAACTGTTTTTT.

This clone was found once. CDR3 coding DNA: TGTGCCAGTGGGCGAGGGGAGACCCAGTACTTC. It translates to CASGRGETQYF. The V gene is TRBV19, the J gene TRBJ2-5; maybe TRBD2 (5 bases). There are 11 residues in the CDR3. Germline V gives CDR1 LNHDA, CDR2 SQIVND (reference sequence). Trimming removed 8 bases at V and 5 bases at J, with 9 bases between.

This clone occurred a few times. The chain employs TRBV30 and TRBJ2-1; possibly TRBD1 for D (6 bases). In germline, CDR1 is GTSNPN, CDR2 SVGIG (reference sequence). This CDR3 has 14 residues. V lost 0 bases to trimming and J lost 9 bases, with 15 bases between them. The CDR3 nucleotides read TGTGCCTGGAGTGTCAACAGGGTGGGTGGTGAGCAGTTCTTC. Protein: CAWSVNRVGGEQFF.

V and J are TRBV19 and TRBJ2-5; 8 nucleotides align to TRBD2. This CDR3 has 17 residues. Germline CDR1 LNHDA, CDR2 SQIVND (reference sequence). J was trimmed by 1 base and V by 3 bases; bases with no gene match: 10. The CDR3 is CASSIPIPGGAQETQYF. The CDR3, as DNA: TGTGCCAGTAGTATCCCGATACCCGGGGGGGCCCAAGAGACCCAGTACTTC.

The chain combines TRBV5-6 with TRBJ2-6; D possibly matches TRBD1 or TRBD2 (6 bases each). The germline V gene encodes CDR1 SGHDT and CDR2 YYEEEE. CDR3 size: 17 residues. Between the trimmed V and J ends, which lost 4 bases and 4 bases, there was a span of 18 bases. CDR3 bases: TGTGCCAGCAGCCCCTTGAGGGGGGCGAAAGGGGCCAACGTCCTGACTTTC. This encodes CASSPLRGAKGANVLTF.